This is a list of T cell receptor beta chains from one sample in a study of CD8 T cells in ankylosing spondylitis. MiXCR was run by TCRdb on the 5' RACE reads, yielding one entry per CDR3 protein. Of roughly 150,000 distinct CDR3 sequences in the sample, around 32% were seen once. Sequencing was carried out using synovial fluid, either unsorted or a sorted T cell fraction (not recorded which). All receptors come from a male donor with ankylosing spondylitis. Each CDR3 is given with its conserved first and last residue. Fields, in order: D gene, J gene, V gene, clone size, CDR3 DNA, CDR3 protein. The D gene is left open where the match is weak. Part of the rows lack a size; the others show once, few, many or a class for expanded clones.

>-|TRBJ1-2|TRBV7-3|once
TGTGCCAGCAGCTTAGACGGGAATGGCTATGGCTACACCTTC
CASSLDGNGYGYTF
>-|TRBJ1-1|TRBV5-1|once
TGCGCCAGCAGCTTGGGGCTCGCGAACACTGAAGCTTTCTTT
CASSLGLANTEAFF
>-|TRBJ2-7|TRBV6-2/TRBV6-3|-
TGTGCCAGCAGTTACTCTAGGGACTCCTTCTACGAGCAGTACTTC
CASSYSRDSFYEQYF
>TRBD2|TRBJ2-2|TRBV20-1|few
TGCAGTGCTCTACTTGGTGGGAGGGCCGCCGGGGAGCTGTTTTTT
CSALLGGRAAGELFF
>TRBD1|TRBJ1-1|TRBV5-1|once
TGCGCCAGCAGCCCTGGGACAGCGATTAGGGCTTTCTTT
CASSPGTAIRAFF
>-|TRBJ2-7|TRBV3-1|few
TGTGCCAGCAGCCAAGGGTTGGCGGCGAACTACGAGCAGTACTTC
CASSQGLAANYEQYF
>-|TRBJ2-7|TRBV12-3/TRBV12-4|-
TGTGCCAGCAGTTTAGAGCAGCGCGAGCAGTACTTC
CASSLEQREQYF
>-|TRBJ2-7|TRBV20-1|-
TGCAGTGCTTCCGGGGGACAGAGATCCTACGAGCAGTACTTC
CSASGGQRSYEQYF
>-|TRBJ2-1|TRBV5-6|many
TGTGCCAGCAGCTTGAATTTGGGATTCAAGTCCTACAATGAGCAGTTCTTC
CASSLNLGFKSYNEQFF
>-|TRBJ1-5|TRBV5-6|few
TGTGCCAGCAGCCGCGGAAGAGGGGGTTGGTTGAGCAATCAGCCCCAGCATTTT
CASSRGRGGWLSNQPQHF
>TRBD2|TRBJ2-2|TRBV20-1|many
TGCAGTGCTAGACTAGCGGGAGGGCCGTCCGGGGAGCTGTTTTTT
CSARLAGGPSGELFF
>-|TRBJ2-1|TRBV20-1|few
TGCAGTGCTCAGGACAGATTATCCTACAATGAGCAGTTCTTC
CSAQDRLSYNEQFF
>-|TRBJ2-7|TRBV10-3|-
TGTGCCATCAGTGAGGAGATGAAGGGCGACGAGCAGTACTTC
CAISEEMKGDEQYF
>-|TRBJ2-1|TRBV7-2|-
TGTGCCAGCACGGCGGGTAGCTCCTACAATGAGCAGTTCTTC
CASTAGSSYNEQFF
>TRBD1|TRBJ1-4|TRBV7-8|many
TGTGCCAGCAGCGATCAGGGGGCCCCGGGTGAAAAACTGTTTTTT
CASSDQGAPGEKLFF
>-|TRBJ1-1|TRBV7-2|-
TGTGCCAGCGGGCGGGGACCGTCGAACACTGAAGCTTTCTTT
CASGRGPSNTEAFF
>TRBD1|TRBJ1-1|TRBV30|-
TGTGCCTCCGACAGGGTCGGACGGACTGAAGCTTTCTTT
CASDRVGRTEAFF
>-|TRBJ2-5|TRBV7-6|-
TGTGCCAGCAGCCTCACCCCGGGGGGCGCTAGCGGCAACCAAGAGACCCAGTACTTC
CASSLTPGGASGNQETQYF